The source of this T cell receptor (beta chain) is a study of blood T cells in healthy people across ages. Combining a sample-barcoded 5' primer with a J-beta primer mix, a second PCR ran for roughly 7 to 11 cycles. Using its own MiXCR run on the 5' RACE reads, TCRdb lists one record per CDR3 protein. The sample records approximately 2,000,000 distinct CDR3 sequences, more than 35% being singletons. The CDR3 has 15 residues. The V end lost 0 bases, the J end lost 4 bases, and 12 bases lay between the germline ends. CDR1 is LGHNA and CDR2 is YSLEER in the germline V gene. This TCR came from a human donor in good health. Sequencing used blood. The chain uses TRBV4-3 and TRBJ1-2; D is ambiguous. The CDR3 DNA sequence: TGCGCCAGCAGCCAAGATTCAACGGGGTCCTATGGCTACACCTTC. Translating gives CASSQDSTGSYGYTF.